The next 19 T cell receptor beta chains were all read from a single sample in a study of beta chain features in type 1 diabetes. Findings of the study overall: Among all four CD4+ subsets, Type 1 diabetes patients had TCRB CDR3s that were moderately but significantly shorter.

As every portion of the isolated RNA was reverse transcribed, the sequencing read expressed TCRB transcripts. TCRdb keeps only in-frame clones here, not all; method: immunoSEQ multiplex PCR. The top ten hold 0.5% to 0.55% of the sample, which has 85,000 to 110,000 clones, approximately 30% seen once. No antigen has been identified for these receptors. Material: central memory CD4+ T cells from blood. The source of these receptors is a woman younger than 35 with type 1 diabetes.

The sample holds a few counts of this clone. The chain links TRBV5-1 to TRBJ2-4; D possibly corresponds to TRBD1 (8 bases). With 4 bases removed from V and 7 bases from J, the gap between germline ends came to 15 bases. CDR3 length: 14 amino acids. Germline CDR1 reads SGHRS; CDR2 reads YFSETQ. The CDR3 here is CASSDDRGGNIQYF. The CDR3 DNA is TGCGCCAGCAGCGATGACAGGGGAGGGAACATTCAGTACTTC. Based on the CDR3 plus reference TRBV5-1 and TRBJ2-4, the full variable domain is KAGVTQTPRYLIKTRGQQVTLSCSPISGHRSVSWYQQTPGQGLQFLFEYFSETQRNKGNFPGRFSGRQFSNSRSEMNVSTLELGDSALYLCASSDDRGGNIQYFGAGTRLSVL.

This clone came up a few times. This chain joins TRBV6-6 and TRBJ1-1; D uncertain. Germline CDR1 reads MNHNY; CDR2 reads SVGAGI (reference sequence). The CDR3 is 12 amino acids. Trimming removed 0 bases from V and 5 bases from J, with 4 bases in between. The CDR3 DNA follows: TGTGCCAGCAGTTACTCGGAGACTGAAGCTTTCTTT. This gives the protein CASSYSETEAFF.

The V and J genes are TRBV18 and TRBJ2-1; 7 bases fit TRBD1. This CDR3 has 15 residues. V shed 0 bases, J shed 5 bases, and the junction held 4 bases outside the gene matches. CDR1 and CDR2 from the germline V gene are KGHSH and LQKENI. Here the CDR3 reads CASSPPTGTNNEQFF. The CDR3 DNA is TGTGCCAGCTCACCACCGACAGGGACCAACAATGAGCAGTTCTTC.

V gene TRBV29-1 combines with J gene TRBJ2-1; maybe TRBD1 (6 bases). The CDR3 has 14 amino acids. Trimming stripped 3 bases from V and 4 bases from J, with 13 bases between. The V gene's germline CDR1 is SQVTM and CDR2 ANQGSEA. CDR3 nucleotide sequence: TGCAGCGTTGACCGACAGGTACTTTACAATGAGCAGTTCTTC. Translation: CSVDRQVLYNEQFF.

This clone was picked up a small number of times. The chain links TRBV4-3 to TRBJ2-7; 7 bases are a match to TRBD2. The germline V gene encodes CDR1 LGHNA and CDR2 YSLEER. The V segment lost 0 bases and the J segment 6 bases; nucleotides outside the gene matches: 5. CDR3 length: 14 residues. The chain's CDR3 is CASSQDIERGEQYV. CDR3 in DNA: TGCGCCAGCAGCCAAGATATCGAGCGGGGCGAGCAGTACGTC.

The chain carries TRBV4-2 and TRBJ1-1; D gene ambiguous. The CDR3 extends over 14 amino acids. Looked up from germline, CDR1 is LGHNA and CDR2 is YNFKEQ. The V and J ends lost 0 bases and 9 bases respectively, with 14 bases between them. The CDR3 spells CASSQDRRDTQAFF. CDR3 in DNA: TGTGCCAGCAGCCAAGATAGGCGAGACACCCAAGCTTTCTTT.

This clone was seen only once. The genes are TRBV4-1 and TRBJ1-1; no clear D gene. The CDR3 extends over 13 amino acids. In germline, CDR1 is MGHRA, CDR2 YSYEKL. V dropped 6 bases and J dropped 0 bases, with 8 bases sitting between them. The DNA for the CDR3 is TGCGCCAGCAGAACAGTCATGAACACTGAAGCTTTCTTT. Its protein is CASRTVMNTEAFF.

CDR3 in amino acids: CASSSGDNYGYTF. CDR3 nucleotide sequence: TGTGCCAGCAGCTCAGGGGATAACTATGGCTACACCTTC. J is TRBJ1-2 and V is TRBV28; a possible D gene is TRBD1 (6 bases). The germline gives CDR1 MDHEN, CDR2 SYDVKM. The CDR3 has 13 residues. V was clipped by 6 bases and J by 1 base, with 9 bases between them.

This clone was found once. CDR3 loop: CSALGLLGYTF. CDR3 coding DNA: TGCAGTGCTCTTGGACTCCTAGGCTACACCTTC. The chain joins TRBV20-1 to TRBJ1-2; D gene ambiguous. V dropped 5 bases and J dropped 8 bases, with 12 bases sitting between them. The CDR3 is made up of 11 amino acids. Per the germline V gene, CDR1 is DFQATT and CDR2 is SNEGSKA (reference sequence).

The chain employs TRBV21-1 and TRBJ2-7; the table's D call, TRBD2, has no DNA check behind it. TRBV21-1 corresponds to a pseudogene. CDR3 length equals 16 residues. The CDR3 is CASSKGGDGGDYEQYF. In nucleotides, the CDR3 is TGTGCCAGCAGCAAAGGGGGGGACGGAGGAGACTACGAGCAGTACTTC.

This clone turned up a few times. The chain combines TRBV4-1 with TRBJ2-5; a possible D gene is TRBD1 (5 bases). The CDR3 is made up of 17 amino acids. V lost 1 base and J 3 bases, leaving 18 bases between the germline ends. CDR1 and CDR2 (germline): MGHRA, YSYEKL. CDR3 sequence (DNA): TGCGCCAGCAGCCAAGGGGTTAGTTTGACGACAGAAGAGACCCAGTACTTC. Protein: CASSQGVSLTTEETQYF.

V is TRBV4-1 and J is TRBJ2-3; 11 nucleotides line up with TRBD2. V was pared by 0 bases and J by 5 bases, with 4 bases of the junction left unmatched. Germline V gene data show CDR1 as MGHRA and CDR2 as YSYEKL. The CDR3 totals 16 residues. The DNA of the CDR3 is TGCGCCAGCAGCCAAGAGGCTAGCGGGAGGAAAGATACGCAGTATTTT. As protein: CASSQEASGRKDTQYF.

The sample holds a few counts of this clone. V is TRBV18 and J is TRBJ1-4; tentatively, D is TRBD1 (6 bases). Trimming removed 6 bases from V and 6 bases from J, with 17 bases in between. Germline CDR1 reads KGHSH; CDR2 reads LQKENI. This CDR3 contains 15 residues. This CDR3 reads CASSPQGQTHEKLFF. Here the CDR3 DNA reads TGTGCCAGCTCCCCGCAAGGACAGACTCATGAAAAACTGTTTTTT.

The DNA of the CDR3 is TGTGCCAGCAGCCCTATGGATAGCGGGAGGACATGGTACCAAGAGACCCAGTACTTC. Protein sequence: CASSPMDSGRTWYQETQYF. The chain has TRBV7-8 and TRBJ2-5; TRBD2 agrees at 10 bases. V was clipped by 5 bases and J by 0 bases; unmatched bases: 15. Germline V gene lookup returns CDR1 SGHVS and CDR2 FQNEAQ. This CDR3 contains 19 residues.

The gene calls are TRBV5-6 and TRBJ2-1; D is possibly TRBD2 (5 bases). This CDR3 contains 11 residues. V gave up 4 bases and J gave up 13 bases, with 12 bases separating them. From germline, CDR1 is SGHDT and CDR2 YYEEEE. CDR3 bases: TGTGCCAGCAGCACAATCGGGGTACAGTTCTTC. As protein: CASSTIGVQFF.

The chain couples TRBV11-3 to TRBJ2-3, with TRBD2 matching 10 bases. With 5 bases clipped from V and 3 bases from J, the junction kept 8 bases outside the gene matches. The CDR3 length is 16 residues. Germline values: CDR1 SGHNT, CDR2 YENEEA. CDR3 DNA sequence: TGTGCCAGCAGCGTGAGCGGGAGGGCCGGGACAGATACGCAGTATTTT. This translates into CASSVSGRAGTDTQYF.

The rearrangement uses TRBV7-2 and TRBJ2-3, with TRBD2 as a possible D gene (6 bases). V lost 4 bases and J lost 5, with 19 bases in between. This CDR3 has 16 residues. Per the germline V gene, CDR1 is SGHTA and CDR2 is FQGNSA. This chain's CDR3 is CASSYSGLYGRDTQYF. CDR3 DNA sequence: TGTGCCAGCAGCTACAGCGGGTTGTACGGCAGAGATACGCAGTATTTT.

The V gene is TRBV11-2, the J gene TRBJ2-5; maybe TRBD2 (5 bases). The CDR3 runs to 14 residues. CDR1 is SGHAT, CDR2 FQNNGV, per germline. Between the trimmed V and J ends, which lost 0 bases and 5 bases, there was a span of 10 bases. The CDR3 DNA reads as TGTGCCAGCAGCTTAGATCGGGGAAGGGAGACCCAGTACTTC. Translated: CASSLDRGRETQYF. The full variable domain, completed using reference TRBV11-2 and TRBJ2-5, is EAGVAQSPRYKIIEKRQSVAFWCNPISGHATLYWYQQILGQGPKLLIQFQNNGVVDDSQLPKDRFSAERLKGVDSTLKIQPAKLEDSAVYLCASSLDRGRETQYFGPGTRLLVL.

V is TRBV19 and J is TRBJ2-2, with unresolved D. From germline, CDR1 is LNHDA and CDR2 SQIVND (reference sequence). CDR3 length equals 15 residues. Trimming removed 3 bases from V and 4 bases from J, with 12 bases in between. For the CDR3, the DNA is TGTGCCAGTAGTATCTCCCCCGGTCGCACCGGGGAGCTGTTTTTT. Protein product: CASSISPGRTGELFF. The full variable domain, completed using reference TRBV19 and TRBJ2-2, is DGGITQSPKYLFRKEGQNVTLSCEQNLNHDAMYWYRQDPGQGLRLIYYSQIVNDFQKGDIAEGYSVSREKKESFPLTVTSAQKNPTAFYLCASSISPGRTGELFFGEGSRLTVL.